This TCR beta chain emerged from a study of blood T cell repertoires in COVID-19. As for the study in general: Acute-phase and convalescent COVID-19 samples originated in the United States, Italy and Spain. PBMCs, B-cell-depleted T cells, or T cells provided the cDNA or gDNA that made up the material.

In the original processing: The authors estimated nucleated cell counts from reference gene primer amplification. TCRdb's copy holds only in-frame clones and misses some; the assay was immunoSEQ multiplex PCR. The V and J calls and clone size are taken from that table; D and trimming were inferred from the DNA. Altogether about 180,000 clones are present, 80% to 85% being singletons, with the ten largest covering approximately 12%. Germline loops: CDR1 LGHNA, CDR2 YNFKEQ. This CDR3 region has 17 residues. Trimming took 0 bases from V and 4 from J; bases not matched to a gene: 7. The sample was peripheral blood. This receptor was obtained from a woman of 80 years or more with COVID-19, enrolled during active disease. This chain connects TRBV4-2 to TRBJ2-1, with 9 bases aligning to TRBD2. CDR3 region: CASSQEIAGGPYNEQFF. CDR3 sequence (DNA): TGTGCCAGCAGCCAAGAGATTGCGGGAGGGCCGTACAATGAGCAGTTCTTC.